This is a list of T cell receptor beta chains from one sample in a study of cytomegalovirus exposure and HLA in healthy donors. The table came from immunoSEQ multiplex PCR; TCRdb's copy has only in-frame clones and leaves some out. The table lists fewer than 150,000 clones, roughly three quarters of them singletons. The sequencing input was PBMCs. Receptors originate from a man aged 35 to 55 in good health and CMV-seronegative. Each CDR3 is given with its conserved first and last residue. Fields, in order: D gene, V gene, J gene, clone size, CDR3 protein, CDR3 DNA. D genes are given only for firm matches. Clone sizes are given selectively: once, few, many, or a class where the clone is expanded.

-,TRBV6-5,TRBJ2-5,-,CASSNLGQGGKTQYF,TGTGCCAGCAGTAACCTTGGCCAGGGGGGAAAGACCCAGTACTTC
-,TRBV7-2,TRBJ2-4,-,CASTSGIAKNIQYF,TGTGCCAGCACCAGCGGAATAGCCAAAAACATTCAGTACTTC
TRBD1,TRBV11-2,TRBJ2-7,-,CASSLRRDRGSYEQYF,TGTGCCAGCAGCTTACGCCGGGACAGGGGCTCCTACGAGCAGTACTTC
TRBD1,TRBV7-6,TRBJ1-1,-,CASSPYSIRGRMGTRTEAFF,TGTGCCAGCAGCCCCTACAGTATCAGGGGGCGAATGGGAACACGAACTGAAGCTTTCTTT
TRBD2,TRBV30,TRBJ2-1,once,CAWSVKASGLYNEQFF,TGTGCCTGGAGTGTAAAGGCTAGCGGGCTCTACAATGAGCAGTTCTTC
TRBD1,TRBV30,TRBJ2-1,-,CAWTGDRGGEQFF,TGTGCCTGGACCGGGGACAGGGGAGGTGAGCAGTTCTTC
TRBD1,TRBV19,TRBJ1-5,-,CASSQTGGTNQPQHF,TGTGCCAGTAGCCAGACAGGGGGGACCAATCAGCCCCAGCATTTT
TRBD1,TRBV28,TRBJ1-5,once,CASSPPGQGVGQPQHF,TGTGCCAGCAGTCCCCCGGGACAGGGGGTGGGACAGCCCCAGCATTTT
-,TRBV5-1,TRBJ1-1,few,CASRVVYRDTEAFF,TGCGCCAGCAGGGTCGTATACCGGGACACTGAAGCTTTCTTT
TRBD1,TRBV9,TRBJ1-6,once,CASSVRTGSGTLHF,TGTGCCAGCAGCGTACGGACAGGGTCGGGCACCCTCCACTTT
-,TRBV27,TRBJ1-5,-,CASGRGNQPQHF,TGTGCCAGCGGGCGGGGCAATCAGCCCCAGCATTTT
TRBD1,TRBV6-1,TRBJ2-4,once,CASSASGTGRRVKNIQYF,TGTGCCAGCAGTGCCTCCGGGACAGGGAGGAGAGTCAAAAACATTCAGTACTTC
TRBD1,TRBV29-1,TRBJ2-7,-,CSVKGQNSYEQYF,TGCAGCGTCAAGGGACAGAACTCCTACGAGCAGTACTTC
TRBD1,TRBV28,TRBJ1-5,-,CASRFRDRDVQPQHF,TGTGCCAGCAGGTTCAGGGACAGGGACGTTCAGCCCCAGCATTTT
-,TRBV7-7,TRBJ2-5,once,CASSLGRGETQYF,TGTGCCAGCAGCTTAGGCAGGGGAGAGACCCAGTACTTC
TRBD2,TRBV27,TRBJ2-2,-,CASRNRLAGAGELFF,TGTGCCAGCAGGAATCGACTAGCTGGGGCCGGGGAGCTGTTTTTT
TRBD1,TRBV6-5,TRBJ1-2,-,CASRGGGAGGGYTF,TGTGCGTCCCGTGGAGGGGGCGCCGGCGGTGGCTACACCTTC
-,TRBV6-6,TRBJ1-5,-,CASSSDSSNQPQHF,TGTGCCAGCAGTTCCGACAGTAGCAATCAGCCCCAGCATTTT
-,TRBV7-8,TRBJ1-1,-,CASSLGVREDIEAFF,TGTGCCAGCAGCTTAGGAGTCAGGGAGGATATTGAAGCTTTCTTT
-,TRBV6-5,TRBJ2-7,-,CASSYSTAGVYEQYF,TGTGCCAGCAGTTACTCGACCGCGGGCGTCTACGAGCAGTACTTC
TRBD1,TRBV6-5,TRBJ2-5,-,CASSYYKGQGEETQYF,TGTGCCAGCAGTTACTACAAAGGACAGGGGGAAGAGACCCAGTACTTC
TRBD2,TRBV4-2,TRBJ2-5,-,CASSQGLAGGQETQYF,TGTGCCAGCAGCCAAGGTCTAGCGGGAGGGCAAGAGACCCAGTACTTC
TRBD1,TRBV27,TRBJ1-1,once,CASSTTLRDSSEAFF,TGTGCCAGCAGCACGACCCTCCGGGACAGCTCTGAAGCTTTCTTT
TRBD1,TRBV6-5,TRBJ1-1,once,CASSYDRDSTEAFF,TGTGCCAGCAGTTACGACAGGGACTCCACTGAAGCTTTCTTT
-,TRBV19,TRBJ2-1,-,CASSIGGSSSYNEQFF,TGTGCCAGTAGTATAGGTGGGAGCAGCTCCTACAATGAGCAGTTCTTC
TRBD2,TRBV5-1,TRBJ2-2,-,CASRRTGLADTGELFF,TGCGCCAGCCGTCGGACGGGGCTAGCGGACACCGGGGAGCTGTTTTTT
-,TRBV7-8,TRBJ2-5,-,CASSNRETQYF,TGTGCCAGCAGCAACAGGGAGACCCAGTACTTC
-,TRBV7-2,TRBJ2-1,-,CASSLDQGGYNEQFF,TGTGCCAGCAGCTTAGACCAGGGGGGATACAATGAGCAGTTCTTC
TRBD2,TRBV9,TRBJ2-7,-,CASSFGLADYEQYF,TGTGCCAGCAGCTTCGGACTAGCGGACTACGAGCAGTACTTC
TRBD1,TRBV28,TRBJ1-4,once,CASRRGQGALQEKLFF,TGTGCCAGCAGGCGCGGACAGGGGGCTCTTCAGGAAAAACTGTTTTTT
TRBD1,TRBV16,TRBJ2-7,few,CASSQSMAGGPYEQYF,TGTGCCAGCAGCCAATCGATGGCAGGGGGCCCCTACGAGCAGTACTTC
-,TRBV25-1,TRBJ1-2,-,CATKGAGLSGYGYTF,TGTGCCACTAAAGGGGCAGGCCTCTCGGGCTATGGCTACACCTTC
-,TRBV5-4,TRBJ2-5,-,CASSPQAGQETQYF,TGTGCCAGCAGCCCTCAAGCAGGGCAAGAGACCCAGTACTTC
-,TRBV25-1,TRBJ1-6,-,CASSDPRGNSPLHF,TGTGCCAGCAGTGATCCCAGAGGGAATTCACCCCTCCACTTT
TRBD2,TRBV9,TRBJ2-1,-,CASSVWPSGEQFF,TGTGCCAGCAGCGTTTGGCCTAGCGGTGAGCAGTTCTTC
TRBD1,TRBV28,TRBJ2-7,-,CASSFMGTASYEQYF,TGTGCCAGCAGTTTTATGGGGACAGCCTCCTACGAGCAGTACTTC
TRBD2,TRBV7-9,TRBJ2-5,-,CASSLGSLLAGVETQYF,TGTGCCAGCAGCTTAGGTTCGTTACTAGCGGGAGTAGAGACCCAGTACTTC
-,TRBV28,TRBJ1-1,few,CASSFGGPGAFF,TGTGCCAGCAGTTTCGGCGGCCCGGGGGCTTTCTTT
TRBD1,TRBV9,TRBJ1-2,few,CASSVGQGSLSYTF,TGTGCCAGCAGCGTCGGACAGGGATCATTAAGCTACACCTTC
TRBD2,TRBV7-2,TRBJ2-2,-,CASSSWTSGSSTGELFF,TGTGCCAGCAGCTCGTGGACTAGCGGGAGCTCCACCGGGGAGCTGTTTTTT
-,TRBV2,TRBJ2-3,-,CASTRFLARGADTQYF,TGTGCCAGCACCCGGTTTTTAGCCCGAGGCGCAGATACGCAGTATTTT
TRBD1,TRBV7-9,TRBJ1-4,-,CASSSQGAVIEKLFF,TGTGCCAGCAGCAGTCAGGGGGCGGTGATAGAAAAACTGTTTTTT
TRBD1,TRBV27,TRBJ1-6,-,CASSRRQGLSPLHF,TGTGCCAGCAGTCGCAGACAGGGATTGTCACCCCTCCACTTT
-,TRBV28,TRBJ2-7,-,CASSLIQGRSYEQYF,TGTGCCAGCAGTTTAATACAGGGTAGGTCCTACGAGCAGTACTTC